Listed here are 14 T cell receptor beta chains from one sample, sequenced in a study of control samples from healthy donors and cancer patients (dated by TCRdb to 2020 to 2021). To prepare the library, the immunoSEQ multiplex PCR assay was applied. Held by TCRdb, this immuneACCESS table contains in-frame sequences only and omits some clones. Under half of the omission traces to an unresolved V gene where checked; the cause of the rest is unknown. In this sample the table shows roughly 130,000 clones, approximately 89% of which occur a single time. The ten top clones hold roughly 7.8% of the sample. Material for sequencing was blood. The source of these receptors is a man between 18 and 35 years old in good health.

The chain couples TRBV2 to TRBJ2-7; a possible D gene is TRBD2 (5 bases). V was pared by 1 base and J by 1 base, with 14 bases between. The CDR3 extends over 16 amino acids. From germline, CDR1 is SNHLY and CDR2 FYNNEI. The CDR3 bases are TGTGCCAGCAGTGAAGACGCAGGAGGTCTTTCCTACGAGCAGTACTTC. Encoded protein: CASSEDAGGLSYEQYF.

The table lists this clone with a few counts. The chain uses TRBV19 and TRBJ2-7; possibly TRBD2 for D (6 bases). Germline assignment: CDR1 LNHDA and CDR2 SQIVND (reference sequence). The CDR3 is made up of 12 amino acids. With 5 bases removed from V and 4 bases from J, the gap between germline ends came to 9 bases. The CDR3: CASSPGLYEQYF. CDR3 DNA: TGTGCCAGTAGTCCGGGACTTTACGAGCAGTACTTC.

The CDR3 reads CASSQDTTRGLAGGYSTDTQYF. CDR3 coding DNA: TGTGCCAGCAGCCAAGATACCACGAGGGGTCTAGCGGGGGGGTATAGCACAGATACGCAGTATTTT. The V and J genes are TRBV4-2 and TRBJ2-3; 12 bases line up with TRBD2. Losses at the gene ends were 0 bases for V and 0 bases for J; bases not matched to a gene: 16. CDR3 length: 22 residues. Germline values: CDR1 LGHNA, CDR2 YNFKEQ.

The chain employs TRBV18 and TRBJ1-1; D not certain. Trimming stripped 6 bases from V and 0 bases from J, with 11 bases between. The CDR3 covers 14 residues. Germline CDR1 is KGHSH and CDR2 is LQKENI. CDR3 region: CASSPDAMNTEAFF. The CDR3 DNA follows: TGTGCCAGCTCGCCAGACGCTATGAACACTGAAGCTTTCTTT.

The chain is built from TRBV5-6 and TRBJ1-4; 8 nucleotides match TRBD1. V gave up 0 bases and J gave up 0 bases; unmatched junction bases: 7. Germline V gene lookup returns CDR1 SGHDT and CDR2 YYEEEE. This CDR3 has 18 amino acids. The CDR3 region has the DNA TGTGCCAGCAGCTTGGAAGCAGGGGGCGCGGCAACTAATGAAAAACTGTTTTTT. Its translation is CASSLEAGGAATNEKLFF.

J is TRBJ2-2 and V is TRBV10-3, with a possible D match to TRBD1 (5 bases). This CDR3 has 15 residues. The V end was cut by 4 bases, the J end by 3 bases, with 12 bases between. Germline V lookup: CDR1 ENHRY, CDR2 SYGVKD. CDR3 in amino acids: CAISGSGAYTGELFF. The CDR3 bases are TGTGCCATCAGTGGCTCTGGGGCCTACACCGGGGAGCTGTTTTTT.

This clone has only one observation. V is TRBV18 and J is TRBJ2-1; 8 bases map to TRBD2. The CDR3 loop spans 16 amino acids. V was pared by 6 bases and J by 7 bases, with 14 bases of the junction left unmatched. The germline V gene has CDR1 KGHSH and CDR2 LQKENI. CDR3 protein: CASSQRPGLESNEQFF. In DNA form, the CDR3 reads TGTGCCAGCTCCCAACGCCCGGGACTAGAGTCAAATGAGCAGTTCTTC.

The chain uses TRBV27 and TRBJ2-2; D unclear. Trimming removed 5 bases at V and 6 bases at J, with 13 bases between. The CDR3 totals 14 residues. Germline-derived CDR1 and CDR2 are MNHEY and SMNVEV (reference sequence). In nucleotides, the CDR3 is TGTGCCAGCAGTGGGGTGTTGGGCGCCGGGGAGCTGTTTTTT. Its protein is CASSGVLGAGELFF.

V is TRBV5-1 and J is TRBJ1-1, with D unresolved. The CDR3 has 14 residues. Germline V lookup: CDR1 SGHRS, CDR2 YFSETQ. Trimming took 1 base from V and 4 from J, leaving 11 bases between them. CDR3 nucleotide sequence: TGCGCCAGCAGCTTGCACGAGGGCAGCACTGAAGCTTTCTTT. Protein sequence: CASSLHEGSTEAFF.

This chain uses TRBV9 with TRBJ1-4; D is possibly TRBD1 (5 bases). Trimming cost V 4 bases and J 2 bases, with 21 bases left between them. The length of the CDR3 is 18 residues. Germline V gene sequence: CDR1 SGDLS, CDR2 YYNGEE. CDR3 region: CASSPPARSGGTNEKLFF. The DNA of the CDR3 is TGTGCCAGCAGCCCCCCGGCAAGAAGCGGGGGGACTAATGAAAAACTGTTTTTT.

The V and J genes are TRBV7-2 and TRBJ1-2, with no clear D. The CDR3 totals 14 residues. Germline assignment: CDR1 SGHTA and CDR2 FQGNSA. With 1 base removed from V and 2 bases from J, the gap between germline ends came to 8 bases. DNA for the CDR3: TGTGCCAGCAGCTTAGATGGGGTAAACTATGGCTACACCTTC. Residues: CASSLDGVNYGYTF.

This clone occurred a few times. This chain uses TRBV7-3 with TRBJ2-3; no clear D gene. CDR3 length equals 16 residues. Trimming removed 0 bases at V and 2 bases at J, with 12 bases between. Germline loops: CDR1 SGHTA, CDR2 FQGTGA. CDR3 sequence (DNA): TGTGCCAGCAGCTTAACGTTACTACCTGACACAGATACGCAGTATTTT. It specifies CASSLTLLPDTDTQYF.

The chain recombines TRBV12-3 or TRBV12-4 with TRBJ2-7; possible D gene TRBD1, 6 bases. This CDR3 region has 12 residues. V was shortened by 3 bases and J by 4 bases, with 7 bases between the two germline ends. The CDR3 DNA reads as TGTGCCAGCAGTTTCGGACAGTACGAGCAGTACTTC. Its protein is CASSFGQYEQYF.

The chain combines TRBV4-2 with TRBJ1-5; tentative D call: TRBD1 (5 bases). Germline V gene sequence: CDR1 LGHNA, CDR2 YNFKEQ. The CDR3 spans 18 residues. Between the trimmed V and J ends, which lost 0 bases and 3 bases, there was a span of 18 bases. In DNA form, the CDR3 reads TGTGCCAGCAGCCAAGATAAAGAGGGGCGAGGGGTCAATCAGCCCCAGCATTTT. Encoded protein: CASSQDKEGRGVNQPQHF.